The 31 T cell receptor beta chains below come from one sample, sequenced in a study of blood T cell repertoires in COVID-19. The method was immunoSEQ multiplex PCR; TCRdb's version includes in-frame clones alone and lacks a portion of them. This sample carries around 380,000 clones, approximately 77% of them seen once, and the ten largest clones take roughly 1.2%. The material sequenced was peripheral blood. The receptors were sampled from a human donor with acute or convalescent COVID-19. The donor label of this sample is uncertain.

The chain couples TRBV28 to TRBJ1-6, with a weak D call TRBD1 (5 bases). Per germline, CDR1 MDHEN and CDR2 SYDVKM. V lost 3 bases, J lost 8 bases, and 11 bases lay in between. This CDR3 has 14 amino acids. The CDR3 sequence: CASSLGRADSPLHF. Here the CDR3 DNA reads TGTGCCAGCAGTTTGGGCAGGGCTGATTCACCCCTCCACTTT.

V and J are TRBV30 and TRBJ1-6; maybe TRBD1 (6 bases). This CDR3 region has 14 residues. V was shortened by 4 bases and J by 9 bases, with 16 bases between the two germline ends. Germline V lookup: CDR1 GTSNPN, CDR2 SVGIG (reference sequence). The CDR3 spells CAWNPGVYSSPLHF. CDR3 in DNA: TGTGCCTGGAATCCAGGGGTTTATTCTTCACCCCTCCACTTT.

The chain uses TRBV15 and TRBJ2-5; D is uncertain. The germline gives CDR1 LNHNV, CDR2 YYDKDF (reference sequence). V lost 0 bases and J 1 base, leaving 9 bases between the germline ends. CDR3 length equals 15 residues. As DNA, the CDR3 is TGTGCCACCAGCAGAGATCCCCCTCCCCAAGAGACCCAGTACTTC. It translates to CATSRDPPPQETQYF.

The chain has TRBV30 and TRBJ2-5; tentatively, D is TRBD1 (5 bases). Per germline, CDR1 GTSNPN and CDR2 SVGIG (reference sequence). The CDR3 consists of 12 residues. With 1 base removed from V and 6 bases from J, the gap between germline ends came to 9 bases. For the CDR3, the DNA is TGTGCCTGGAGTGAAGGGGCGAAGACCCAGTACTTC. It is translated as CAWSEGAKTQYF. The complete variable domain, with remaining parts taken from reference TRBV30 and TRBJ2-5, reads SQTIHQWPATLVQPVGSPLSLECTVEGTSNPNLYWYRQAAGRGLQLLFYSVGIGQISSEVPQNLSASRPQDRQFILSSKKLLLSDSGFYLCAWSEGAKTQYFGPGTRLLVL.

The chain carries TRBV15 and TRBJ1-1; TRBD1 matches at 10 bases. Germline-derived CDR1 and CDR2 are LNHNV and YYDKDF (reference sequence). The ends lost 6 bases at V and 6 bases at J; junction bases unmatched: 13. This CDR3 is built from 16 residues. CDR3 region: CATRPFTGTGVAEAFF. The CDR3 DNA reads TGTGCCACCAGGCCCTTCACCGGGACAGGGGTGGCTGAAGCTTTCTTT. Together with reference TRBV15 and TRBJ1-1, the CDR3 gives the full variable domain: DAMVIQNPRYQVTQFGKPVTLSCSQTLNHNVMYWYQQKSSQAPKLLFHYYDKDFNNEADTPDNFQSRRPNTSFCFLDIRSPGLGDTAMYLCATRPFTGTGVAEAFFGQGTRLTVV.

There are a few counts of this clone. This chain links TRBV28 with TRBJ1-2; tentative D call: TRBD1 (5 bases). The germline V and J ends were trimmed by 1 base and 6 bases, with 12 bases remaining between them. Germline V gene data show CDR1 as MDHEN and CDR2 as SYDVKM. The CDR3 runs 14 residues. CDR3 residues: CASSLFGGNDGYTF. In nucleotides, the CDR3 is TGTGCCAGCAGTTTATTCGGGGGGAACGATGGCTACACCTTC.

Only one count was recorded for this clone. The CDR3 region has the DNA TGTGCCAGCAGCCACAGGGTTGGCAGCCCTGAAGCTTTCTTT. This translates into CASSHRVGSPEAFF. V and J are TRBV3-1 (or the pseudogene TRBV3-2) and TRBJ1-1; TRBD1 might be the D (5 bases). CDR3 length equals 14 residues. Germline CDR1 and CDR2: LGHDT and YNNKEL (reference sequence). V shed 3 bases and J shed 6 bases, with 14 bases lying between them.

A remark on this clone: Other DNA sequences from this sample encode an identical CDR3 as well. The V and J genes are TRBV19 and TRBJ1-1; 9 bases align to TRBD1. Germline CDR1 reads LNHDA; CDR2 reads SQIVND (reference sequence). The CDR3 is 15 residues long. Trimming at V came to 4 bases and at J to 3 bases, leaving 6 bases not matched to a gene. The CDR3 region has the DNA TGTGCCAGTAGTACGACAGGGGGAGGTGACACTGAAGCTTTCTTT. Translating gives CASSTTGGGDTEAFF.

This sequence joins TRBV6-2 or TRBV6-3 and TRBJ2-5; 7 nucleotides align to TRBD2. From germline, CDR1 is MNHEY and CDR2 SVGEGT. The CDR3 loop spans 15 amino acids. Losses at the gene ends were 0 bases for V and 2 bases for J; bases not matched to a gene: 3. The CDR3 DNA sequence: TGTGCCAGCAGTTACTCGGGGGGGAGACAAGAGACCCAGTACTTC. Translation: CASSYSGGRQETQYF.

This rearrangement joins TRBV24-1 to TRBJ2-1; D may be TRBD1 (6 bases). Germline V gene data show CDR1 as KGHDR and CDR2 as SFDVKD. Trimming removed 5 bases from V and 5 bases from J, with 6 bases in between. The CDR3 totals 12 residues. The CDR3 coding sequence is TGTGCCACCAGTGGGGACAACAATGAGCAGTTCTTC. It codes for CATSGDNNEQFF.

The rearrangement joins TRBV19 to TRBJ2-1; tentatively, D is TRBD1 (5 bases). Between the trimmed V and J ends, which lost 8 bases and 2 bases, there was a span of 16 bases. The CDR3 runs 15 residues. The germline gives CDR1 LNHDA, CDR2 SQIVND (reference sequence). This chain's CDR3 is CASRFGAATYNEQFF. CDR3 in DNA: TGTGCCAGTCGTTTTGGGGCGGCCACCTACAATGAGCAGTTCTTC.

V is TRBV29-1 and J is TRBJ2-2; 7 nucleotides match TRBD2. The CDR3 is 15 residues long. CDR1 is SQVTM, CDR2 ANQGSEA, per germline. V was clipped by 7 bases and J by 4 bases; unmatched bases: 12. This chain's CDR3 is CSDSISGNFTGELFF. CDR3 sequence (DNA): TGCAGCGACTCAATCAGCGGGAACTTCACCGGGGAGCTGTTTTTT.

The V gene is TRBV18, the J gene TRBJ1-2; D not certain. The CDR3 is made up of 13 amino acids. Germline CDR1 is KGHSH and CDR2 is LQKENI. Trimming took off 2 bases at V and 6 bases at J, with 10 bases between the two ends. As DNA, the CDR3 is TGTGCCAGCTCACCATCGAAACGGGATGGCTACACCTTC. This encodes CASSPSKRDGYTF.

The chain links TRBV6-5 to TRBJ2-2, with D perhaps TRBD2 (5 bases). The CDR3 is made up of 15 amino acids. In germline, CDR1 is MNHEY, CDR2 SVGAGI. V lost 4 bases, J lost 1 base, and 10 bases lay in between. CDR3 DNA sequence: TGTGCCAGCAGTTCACCGGGGAGGAACACCGGGGAGCTGTTTTTT. Its translation is CASSSPGRNTGELFF.

This chain links TRBV15 with TRBJ2-1, with TRBD1 identical over 11 bases. The CDR3 runs 16 residues. Germline trimming cut 0 bases from V and 7 bases from J; bases unmatched to any gene: 5. In germline, CDR1 is LNHNV, CDR2 YYDKDF (reference sequence). CDR3 amino acids: CATSREFGDRGNEQFF. The CDR3 nucleotides read TGTGCCACCAGCAGAGAGTTTGGGGACAGGGGGAATGAGCAGTTCTTC.

V usage is TRBV20-1 and J usage is TRBJ2-1; 10 bases map to TRBD2. This CDR3 region has 14 residues. In germline, CDR1 is DFQATT, CDR2 SNEGSKA (reference sequence). V shed 3 bases and J 7 bases; nucleotides not matched to a gene: 6. CDR3 DNA: TGCAGTGCTAGTGCTAGCGGGAGTAGGAATGAGCAGTTCTTC. It codes for CSASASGSRNEQFF.

The genes are TRBV7-9 and TRBJ1-4; 7 positions agree with TRBD1. The CDR3 is 15 residues long. The germline gives CDR1 SEHNR, CDR2 FQNEAQ (reference sequence). The V segment lost 5 bases and the J segment 6 bases; nucleotides outside the gene matches: 9. CDR3 residues: CASSGGTVAYEKLFF. DNA of the CDR3: TGTGCCAGCAGCGGCGGGACAGTTGCCTATGAAAAACTGTTTTTT.

The V and J genes are TRBV6-6 and TRBJ2-7, with 8 nucleotides matching TRBD1. CDR3 length: 14 residues. Germline loops: CDR1 MNHNY, CDR2 SVGAGI (reference sequence). Trimming removed 4 bases from V and 7 bases from J; junction bases left unmatched: 9. This CDR3 is CASSSQGAALEQYF. The CDR3 DNA is TGTGCCAGCAGTTCCCAGGGGGCCGCTTTAGAGCAGTACTTC.

The chain has TRBV9 and TRBJ2-7; possibly TRBD1 for D (5 bases). Germline V gene lookup returns CDR1 SGDLS and CDR2 YYNGEE. Trimming took 7 bases from V and 2 from J, leaving 19 bases between them. The CDR3 loop spans 15 amino acids. CDR3 amino acids: CASGYGDRPPYEQYF. CDR3 DNA sequence: TGTGCCAGCGGCTATGGCGACAGACCGCCCTACGAGCAGTACTTC. Full variable domain (remainder filled in from reference TRBV9 and TRBJ2-7): DSGVTQTPKHLITATGQRVTLRCSPRSGDLSVYWYQQSLDQGLQFLIQYYNGEERAKGNILERFSAQQFPDLHSELNLSSLELGDSALYFCASGYGDRPPYEQYFGPGTRLTVT.

The chain has TRBV19 and TRBJ2-7; tentative D call: TRBD2 (7 bases). This CDR3 comprises 17 residues. The V gene's germline CDR1 is LNHDA and CDR2 SQIVND (reference sequence). V lost 3 bases and J 0 bases, leaving 18 bases between the germline ends. CDR3 DNA sequence: TGTGCCAGTAGTATGGGCGTTGAGGGGGACTACTCCTACGAGCAGTACTTC. This gives the protein CASSMGVEGDYSYEQYF.

The J gene is TRBJ2-2, the V gene TRBV5-1; TRBD2 aligns across 7 bases. The CDR3 loop spans 15 amino acids. CDR1 is SGHRS and CDR2 is YFSETQ in the germline V gene. After removal of 3 bases from V and 9 bases from J, the junction contained 11 bases not matched to a gene. The CDR3 loop reads CASSSVAGGSRELFF. The CDR3 DNA follows: TGCGCCAGCAGCTCTGTTGCCGGGGGGAGCCGGGAGCTGTTTTTT.

The chain employs TRBV9 and TRBJ2-7; 10 nucleotides match TRBD2. The length of the CDR3 is 16 residues. Germline CDR1 and CDR2: SGDLS and YYNGEE. The V and J ends lost 1 base and 1 base, in that order; junction bases with no gene match: 5. The CDR3 here is CASSVSSGRVSYEQYF. The DNA for the CDR3 is TGTGCCAGCAGCGTATCCAGCGGGAGGGTTTCCTACGAGCAGTACTTC.

The CDR3, as DNA: TGTGCCAGCAGACCAGGGGGAAACTATGGCTACACCTTC. This translates into CASRPGGNYGYTF. The chain recombines TRBV5-6 with TRBJ1-2, with 7 bases identical to TRBD1. J gave up 2 bases and V 5 bases, and 3 bases lay outside the gene matches. The CDR3 covers 13 residues. Germline CDR1 is SGHDT and CDR2 is YYEEEE.

This rearrangement joins TRBV6-5 to TRBJ1-1; 9 nucleotides line up with TRBD1. V was clipped by 4 bases and J by 10 bases; unmatched bases: 10. The CDR3 sequence is 14 residues long. The V gene's germline CDR1 is MNHEY and CDR2 SVGAGI. CDR3 nucleotide sequence: TGTGCCAGCAGTTTCACACAGGGGGCACCTGGAGCTTTCTTT. Translation gives CASSFTQGAPGAFF.

The chain couples TRBV5-1 to TRBJ2-1; 10 positions agree with TRBD1. The CDR3 length is 15 residues. The germline V gene encodes CDR1 SGHRS and CDR2 YFSETQ. The V gene end was trimmed by 0 bases and the J gene end by 7 bases; junction bases not matched to a gene: 4. DNA of the CDR3: TGCGCCAGCAGCTTGGAACCGGGACAGGGGAATGAGCAGTTCTTC. Its translation is CASSLEPGQGNEQFF.

V usage is TRBV2 and J usage is TRBJ2-7; D perhaps matches TRBD2 (5 bases). The germline CDR1 and CDR2 sequences are SNHLY and FYNNEI. The ends were cut back, 2 bases at V and 7 bases at J, with 12 bases in the middle. The CDR3 is 13 residues long. The CDR3 loop reads CASSEPRTGEQYF. In DNA, the CDR3 is TGTGCCAGCAGTGAACCCCGCACGGGGGAGCAGTACTTC.

This clone was picked up a small number of times. This chain joins TRBV3-1 (or the pseudogene TRBV3-2) and TRBJ2-6; 11 nucleotides agree with TRBD2. V shed 4 bases, J shed 1 base, and the junction held 9 bases outside the gene matches. This CDR3 is built from 19 residues. In germline, CDR1 is LGHDT, CDR2 YNNKEL (reference sequence). The CDR3, as DNA: TGTGCCAGCAGCCCAATCGGACTAGCGGGTCTATCTGGGGCCAACGTCCTGACTTTC. Encoded protein: CASSPIGLAGLSGANVLTF.

The gene calls are TRBV7-2 and TRBJ2-5; D not resolved. This CDR3 is built from 14 residues. V lost 1 base to trimming and J lost 5 bases, with 11 bases between them. Germline lookup yields CDR1 SGHTA and CDR2 FQGNSA. CDR3 bases: TGTGCCAGCAGCTTAGGCTCTAGAAGCGAGACCCAGTACTTC. This translates into CASSLGSRSETQYF.

DNA of the CDR3: TGTGCCTGGAGTGCTGCTAGCGGGAGCAATGAGCAGTTCTTC. This gives the protein CAWSAASGSNEQFF. V gene TRBV30 combines with J gene TRBJ2-1; 10 bases are shared with TRBD2. Trimming took 1 base from V and 6 from J; bases not matched to a gene: 3. CDR3 length: 14 amino acids. The V gene's germline CDR1 is GTSNPN and CDR2 SVGIG (reference sequence).

The chain joins TRBV19 to TRBJ2-1, with D maybe TRBD1 (5 bases). Germline assignment: CDR1 LNHDA and CDR2 SQIVND (reference sequence). Trimming cost V 6 bases and J 4 bases, with 16 bases left between them. CDR3 length: 15 amino acids. This CDR3 reads CASRIDSNLYNEQFF. DNA of the CDR3: TGTGCCAGTAGGATCGACAGCAACTTATACAATGAGCAGTTCTTC.

The rearrangement joins TRBV18 to TRBJ1-1; 7 nucleotides line up with TRBD1. This CDR3 is 17 amino acids long. Trimming took 5 bases from V and 0 from J; bases not matched to a gene: 12. The germline gives CDR1 KGHSH, CDR2 LQKENI. Written as DNA, the CDR3 is TGTGCCAGCTCAGGTAGACAGGGAATCGTCATGAACACTGAAGCTTTCTTT. Protein product: CASSGRQGIVMNTEAFF.